Judged by abundance, the clone carrying this TCR beta chain is large. Germline V gene lookup returns CDR1 SGHTA and CDR2 FQGNSA. Trimming left V 1 base short and J 3 bases short, with 14 bases between. The CDR3 sequence is 16 residues long. This sample is drawn from a study of immune characterization of retroperitoneal liposarcoma. TCRdb redid the calling of the PCR reads with MiXCR, one entry per CDR3 protein. The repertoire has approximately 9,000 distinct CDR3 sequences, 28% of them found once; the top ten carry 7% to 10%. J is TRBJ2-3 and V is TRBV7-2; D gene uncertain. Material for sequencing was tumor tissue. The receptor's source is a male donor with retroperitoneal liposarcoma. CDR3 sequence (DNA): TGTGCCAGCAGCTTAGGGATCCAGCTCGGGACAGATACGCAGTATTTT. It translates to CASSLGIQLGTDTQYF.